What follows are 26 T cell receptor beta chains derived from one specimen sequenced in a study of blood T cell repertoires in COVID-19. Only in-frame clones appear in the TCRdb table, and some are missing; sequencing was by immunoSEQ multiplex PCR. The data contain some 65,000 clones, around four fifths of them singletons. The sample was peripheral blood. The receptors derive from a human donor in a cohort sampled during active COVID-19.

The chain couples TRBV10-1 to TRBJ2-7; 7 bases line up with TRBD2. Trimming cost V 4 bases and J 2 bases; bases outside gene matches: 14. The CDR3 covers 17 residues. Looked up from germline, CDR1 is WNHNN and CDR2 is SYGVQD (reference sequence). CDR3: CASSAKLGAGATYEQYF. DNA of the CDR3: TGCGCCAGCAGTGCTAAGCTCGGGGCGGGAGCTACCTACGAGCAGTACTTC.

V gene TRBV30 combines with J gene TRBJ2-5; no clear D. From germline, CDR1 is GTSNPN and CDR2 SVGIG (reference sequence). Trimming pared 4 bases from V and 2 bases from J, leaving 14 bases between. The CDR3 consists of 14 residues. The CDR3 DNA is TGTGCCTGGACCCGAGCTAGTACTCAAGAGACCCAGTACTTC. It codes for CAWTRASTQETQYF.

The V and J genes are TRBV27 and TRBJ1-1; tentatively, D is TRBD1 (5 bases). Trimming took 2 bases from V and 5 from J, leaving 9 bases between them. The CDR3 spans 13 residues. Per germline, CDR1 MNHEY and CDR2 SMNVEV (reference sequence). The CDR3 nucleotides read TGTGCCAGCAGTTTACTCGGGGGAACTGAAGCTTTCTTT. This codes for CASSLLGGTEAFF.

Turning to this clone: Other DNA sequences in the sample encode the same CDR3. The chain employs TRBV4-3 and TRBJ2-1; TRBD2 matches at 12 bases. V shed 1 base and J 7 bases; nucleotides not matched to a gene: 2. This CDR3 spans 15 amino acids. CDR1 LGHNA and CDR2 YSLEER come from the germline V gene. In DNA, the CDR3 is TGCGCCAGCAGCCAAGGGCTAGCGGGAGGGAATGAGCAGTTCTTC. The encoded protein is CASSQGLAGGNEQFF.

The V and J genes are TRBV2 and TRBJ2-7; 11 bases align to TRBD2. CDR1 SNHLY and CDR2 FYNNEI come from the germline V gene. CDR3 size: 14 residues. The V gene end was trimmed by 4 bases and the J gene end by 4 bases; junction bases not matched to a gene: 3. The CDR3 DNA sequence: TGTGCCAGCAGTGTTGGGACTAGCGGTTACGAGCAGTACTTC. It specifies CASSVGTSGYEQYF.

This chain connects TRBV5-1 to TRBJ2-7; D possibly corresponds to TRBD2 (5 bases). The germline gives CDR1 SGHRS, CDR2 YFSETQ. Deletions cut 3 bases from V and 6 bases from J, with 19 bases between. This CDR3 comprises 15 residues. CDR3 residues: CASSSRSVLVSEQYF. Here the CDR3 DNA reads TGCGCCAGCAGCTCTCGAAGTGTACTAGTTAGCGAGCAGTACTTC.

The rearrangement joins TRBV18 to TRBJ2-1, with D possibly TRBD1 on 6 matching bases. Germline V CDR1 and CDR2: KGHSH, LQKENI. The V end was cut by 4 bases, the J end by 5 bases, with 9 bases between. The length of the CDR3 is 13 residues. CDR3 nucleotides: TGTGCCAGCTCACGCGGACAGAACAATGAGCAGTTCTTC. This translates into CASSRGQNNEQFF.

The chain couples TRBV28 to TRBJ2-7; TRBD2 matches at 14 bases. V lost 7 bases to trimming and J lost 7 bases; unmatched junction nucleotides: 12. The CDR3 has 16 residues. Germline values: CDR1 MDHEN, CDR2 SYDVKM. The chain's CDR3 is CASKAAGLAGAGEQYF. Here the CDR3 DNA reads TGTGCCAGCAAAGCAGCGGGACTAGCGGGAGCTGGGGAGCAGTACTTC.

In its sample, this clone was seen a few times. The chain is built from TRBV27 and TRBJ2-1; tentatively, D is TRBD2 (5 bases). With 6 bases removed from V and 6 bases from J, the gap between germline ends came to 9 bases. Germline V gene sequence: CDR1 MNHEY, CDR2 SMNVEV (reference sequence). This CDR3 spans 12 amino acids. The CDR3 loop is CASSRTGNEQFF. CDR3 coding DNA: TGTGCCAGCAGCAGGACTGGCAATGAGCAGTTCTTC.

V is TRBV10-1 and J is TRBJ1-5, with 9 positions matching TRBD1. V shed 6 bases, J shed 1 base, and the junction held 10 bases outside the gene matches. Germline-derived CDR1 and CDR2 are WNHNN and SYGVQD (reference sequence). The CDR3 has 17 amino acids. CDR3 amino acids: CASRNGQGRGSNQPQHF. The CDR3 DNA reads as TGCGCCAGCAGGAATGGACAGGGGAGGGGAAGCAATCAGCCCCAGCATTTT.

A single count supports this clone. The chain carries TRBV28 and TRBJ2-1; 10 bases align to TRBD2. CDR1 MDHEN and CDR2 SYDVKM come from the germline V gene. The CDR3 runs 15 residues. Trimming took 4 bases from V and 7 from J; bases not matched to a gene: 7. The CDR3 DNA sequence: TGTGCCAGCAGTTCTAGCGGGAGAGATACGAATGAGCAGTTCTTC. This translates into CASSSSGRDTNEQFF.

This chain uses TRBV4-3 with TRBJ2-1; unclear D gene. The CDR3 spans 15 residues. The germline V and J ends were trimmed by 0 bases and 0 bases, with 6 bases remaining between them. CDR1 and CDR2 from the germline V gene are LGHNA and YSLEER. This CDR3 reads CASSQETDSYNEQFF. As DNA, the CDR3 is TGCGCCAGCAGCCAAGAAACAGACTCCTACAATGAGCAGTTCTTC.

The rearrangement uses TRBV3-1 (or the pseudogene TRBV3-2) and TRBJ2-7, with TRBD1 matching 9 bases. CDR1 and CDR2 from the germline V gene are LGHDT and YNNKEL (reference sequence). The CDR3 totals 14 residues. J gave up 6 bases and V 3 bases, and 6 bases lay outside the gene matches. CDR3 coding DNA: TGTGCCAGCAGCCAGGGACAGGGTGGTGCCGAGCAGTACTTC. Protein sequence: CASSQGQGGAEQYF.

The rearrangement links TRBV13 to TRBJ2-1; possibly TRBD2 for D (5 bases). This CDR3 contains 14 residues. Germline V gives CDR1 PRHDT, CDR2 FYEKMQ (reference sequence). The V and J ends lost 4 bases and 8 bases respectively, with 15 bases between them. The CDR3 DNA sequence: TGTGCCAGCAGCTCCCTTCTACGAGGGTATGAGCAGTTCTTC. It codes for CASSSLLRGYEQFF.

There are a few counts of this clone. J is TRBJ1-5 and V is TRBV12-3 or TRBV12-4; tentatively, D is TRBD1 (5 bases). V was clipped by 6 bases and J by 4 bases, with 10 bases between them. The CDR3 length is 13 residues. CDR3 bases: TGTGCCAGCAGCGGACACCCAAATCAGCCCCAGCATTTT. It translates to CASSGHPNQPQHF.

This clone was detected only a few times. The chain is built from TRBV7-2 and TRBJ2-2, with D tentatively TRBD1 (5 bases). Germline-derived CDR1 and CDR2 are SGHTA and FQGNSA. The CDR3 contains 14 residues. Between the trimmed V and J ends, which lost 3 bases and 0 bases, there was a span of 5 bases. CDR3 protein: CASSLDTNTGELFF. The CDR3 coding sequence is TGTGCCAGCAGCTTGGACACGAACACCGGGGAGCTGTTTTTT. Based on the CDR3 plus reference TRBV7-2 and TRBJ2-2, the full variable domain is GAGVSQSPSNKVTEKGKDVELRCDPISGHTALYWYRQSLGQGLEFLIYFQGNSAPDKSGLPSDRFSAERTGGSVSTLTIQRTQQEDSAVYLCASSLDTNTGELFFGEGSRLTVL.

The V call is TRBV30, the J call TRBJ1-3; D might be TRBD1 (5 bases). Germline V lookup: CDR1 GTSNPN, CDR2 SVGIG (reference sequence). The CDR3 runs 15 residues. Trimming stripped 2 bases from V and 0 bases from J, with 11 bases between. CDR3 loop: CAWSRQISSGNTIYF. DNA of the CDR3: TGTGCCTGGAGTAGACAGATCAGCTCTGGAAACACCATATATTTT.

V and J are TRBV19 and TRBJ2-7, with a weak D call TRBD1 (6 bases). In germline, CDR1 is LNHDA, CDR2 SQIVND (reference sequence). This CDR3 comprises 14 residues. V lost 3 bases to trimming and J lost 2 bases, with 11 bases between them. The CDR3 here is CASSITRGPYEQYF. CDR3 DNA: TGTGCCAGTAGTATCACCAGGGGCCCCTACGAGCAGTACTTC.

This clone was counted a few times. This chain connects TRBV4-3 to TRBJ2-7; TRBD2 matches 11 bases. Unmatched junction bases numbered 4, after V lost 2 bases and J lost 4 bases. The germline V gene has CDR1 LGHNA and CDR2 YSLEER. This CDR3 has 15 amino acids. The CDR3 sequence: CASSQYSGRGYEQYF. The CDR3 nucleotides read TGCGCCAGCAGCCAATATAGCGGGAGGGGATACGAGCAGTACTTC.

The V gene is TRBV23-1, the J gene TRBJ2-7, with 7 bases aligning to TRBD1. TRBV23-1 is flagged as an ORF with uncertain function. Trimming took 6 bases from V and 4 from J; bases not matched to a gene: 12. This CDR3 region has 15 residues. CDR3 amino acids: CASSSRDRLFYEQYF. Written as DNA, the CDR3 is TGCGCCAGCAGCAGCCGGGACAGACTATTTTACGAGCAGTACTTC.

V and J are TRBV25-1 and TRBJ1-4, with 12 bases that match TRBD1. The V segment lost 5 bases and the J segment 4 bases; nucleotides outside the gene matches: 5. This CDR3 spans 16 amino acids. Germline CDR1 is MGHDK and CDR2 is SYGVNS. In DNA, the CDR3 is TGTGCCAGCAGTTCCGGGACAGGGGGCATTAATGAAAAACTGTTTTTT. Translating gives CASSSGTGGINEKLFF.

The chain uses TRBV7-3 and TRBJ2-7; 8 positions match TRBD2. From germline, CDR1 is SGHTA and CDR2 FQGTGA. CDR3 size: 15 residues. V lost 1 base and J lost 4; bases outside the gene matches: 6. DNA of the CDR3: TGTGCCAGCAGCTTAAGTAGCGGGAAGGCGTACGAGCAGTACTTC. The encoded protein is CASSLSSGKAYEQYF.

The chain carries TRBV28 and TRBJ1-5; 12 nucleotides agree with TRBD1. Trimming removed 3 bases from V and 0 bases from J; junction bases left unmatched: 6. CDR1 and CDR2 (germline): MDHEN, SYDVKM. The CDR3 covers 18 residues. The CDR3 sequence: CASSFGGTGGFSNQPQHF. CDR3 nucleotides: TGTGCCAGCAGTTTTGGGGGGACAGGGGGCTTTAGCAATCAGCCCCAGCATTTT.

The CDR3 protein is CASSESTSGNEQYF. The DNA of the CDR3 is TGCGCCAGCAGTGAGTCAACTAGCGGGAACGAGCAGTACTTC. The chain combines TRBV10-1 with TRBJ2-7; 10 bases fit TRBD2. The junction had 1 base not matched to a gene; V was cut back by 0 bases and J by 5 bases. There are 14 residues in the CDR3. CDR1 is WNHNN, CDR2 SYGVQD, per germline (reference sequence).

V usage is TRBV9 and J usage is TRBJ1-2, with D possibly matching TRBD1 (6 bases). The ends were cut back, 0 bases at V and 3 bases at J, with 9 bases in the middle. This CDR3 is 14 amino acids long. The germline CDR1 and CDR2 sequences are SGDLS and YYNGEE. The DNA for the CDR3 is TGTGCCAGCAGCGTAGAGCCAGGGGACTATGGCTACACCTTC. Protein: CASSVEPGDYGYTF. Combining the CDR3 with reference TRBV9 and TRBJ1-2 gives the whole variable domain DSGVTQTPKHLITATGQRVTLRCSPRSGDLSVYWYQQSLDQGLQFLIQYYNGEERAKGNILERFSAQQFPDLHSELNLSSLELGDSALYFCASSVEPGDYGYTFGSGTRLTVV.

This chain uses TRBV5-1 with TRBJ2-1; 12 nucleotides match TRBD1. The CDR3 runs to 14 residues. Trimming cost V 6 bases and J 8 bases; bases outside gene matches: 6. Per the germline V gene, CDR1 is SGHRS and CDR2 is YFSETQ. CDR3 bases: TGCGCCAGCAACCGGGACAGGGGGCGCGATGAGCAGTTCTTC. Amino acid sequence: CASNRDRGRDEQFF.